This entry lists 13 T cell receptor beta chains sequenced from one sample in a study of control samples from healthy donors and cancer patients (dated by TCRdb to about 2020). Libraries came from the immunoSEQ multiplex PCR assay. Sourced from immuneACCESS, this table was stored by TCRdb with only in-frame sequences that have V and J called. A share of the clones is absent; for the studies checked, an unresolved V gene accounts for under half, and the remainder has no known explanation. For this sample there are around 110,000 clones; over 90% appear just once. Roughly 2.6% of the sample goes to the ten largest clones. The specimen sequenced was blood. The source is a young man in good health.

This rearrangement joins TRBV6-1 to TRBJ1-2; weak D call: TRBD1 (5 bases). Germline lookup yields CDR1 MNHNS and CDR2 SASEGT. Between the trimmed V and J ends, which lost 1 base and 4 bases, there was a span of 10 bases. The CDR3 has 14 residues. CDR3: CASSEERGSYGYTF. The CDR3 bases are TGTGCCAGCAGTGAAGAGAGGGGATCCTATGGCTACACCTTC.

CDR3 nucleotides: TGTGCCAGCAGTGAAAACAGGAGTGAAAAACTGTTTTTT. This sequence encodes CASSENRSEKLFF. This chain joins TRBV2 and TRBJ1-4; D is perhaps TRBD1 (5 bases). The CDR3 extends over 13 amino acids. Trimming removed 2 bases from V and 7 bases from J, with 8 bases in between. Germline V gives CDR1 SNHLY, CDR2 FYNNEI. Using reference TRBV2 and TRBJ1-4 for the parts outside the CDR3, the full variable domain is EPEVTQTPSHQVTQMGQEVILRCVPISNHLYFYWYRQILGQKVEFLVSFYNNEISEKSEIFDDQFSVERPDGSNFTLKIRSTKLEDSAMYFCASSENRSEKLFFGSGTQLSVL.

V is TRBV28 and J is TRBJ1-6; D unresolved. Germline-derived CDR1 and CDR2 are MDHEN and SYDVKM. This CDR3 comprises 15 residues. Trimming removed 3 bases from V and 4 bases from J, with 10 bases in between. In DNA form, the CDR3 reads TGTGCCAGCAGTTTGGTAGTAACTTATAATTCACCCCTCCACTTT. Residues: CASSLVVTYNSPLHF.

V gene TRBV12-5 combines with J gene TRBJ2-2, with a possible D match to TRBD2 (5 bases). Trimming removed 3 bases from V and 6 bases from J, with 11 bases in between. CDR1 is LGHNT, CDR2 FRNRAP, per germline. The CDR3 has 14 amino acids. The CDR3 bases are TGTGCTAGTGGTTTCGGAGGTGCTGCCGGGGAGCTGTTTTTT. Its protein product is CASGFGGAAGELFF.

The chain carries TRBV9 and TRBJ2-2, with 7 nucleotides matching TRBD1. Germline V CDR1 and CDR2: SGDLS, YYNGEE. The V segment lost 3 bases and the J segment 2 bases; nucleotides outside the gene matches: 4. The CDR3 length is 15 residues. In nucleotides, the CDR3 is TGTGCCAGCAGCGCTTGGGACAGAAACACCGGGGAGCTGTTTTTT. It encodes CASSAWDRNTGELFF.

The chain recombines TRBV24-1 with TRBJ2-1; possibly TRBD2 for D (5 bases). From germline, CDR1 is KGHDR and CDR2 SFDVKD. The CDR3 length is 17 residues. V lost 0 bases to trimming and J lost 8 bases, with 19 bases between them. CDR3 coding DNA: TGTGCCACCAGTGATTTGGGGTCGACTACCCTAACAGATGAGCAGTTCTTC. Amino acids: CATSDLGSTTLTDEQFF.

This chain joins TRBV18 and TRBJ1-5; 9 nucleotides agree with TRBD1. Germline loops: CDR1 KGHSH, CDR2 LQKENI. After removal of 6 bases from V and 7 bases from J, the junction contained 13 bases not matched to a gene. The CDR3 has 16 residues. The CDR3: CASSRTGARVGQPQHF. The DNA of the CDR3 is TGTGCCAGCTCGCGGACAGGGGCTAGGGTCGGACAGCCCCAGCATTTT. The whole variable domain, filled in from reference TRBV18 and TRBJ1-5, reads NAGVMQNPRHLVRRRGQEARLRCSPMKGHSHVYWYRQLPEEGLKFMVYLQKENIIDESGMPKERFSAEFPKEGPSILRIQQVVRGDSAAYFCASSRTGARVGQPQHFGDGTRLSIL.

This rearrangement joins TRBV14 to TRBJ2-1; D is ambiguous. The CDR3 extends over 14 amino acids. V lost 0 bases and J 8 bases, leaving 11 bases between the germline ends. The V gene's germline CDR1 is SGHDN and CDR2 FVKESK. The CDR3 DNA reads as TGTGCCAGCAGCCAAGAGGTCCGACGAGATGAGCAGTTCTTC. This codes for CASSQEVRRDEQFF.

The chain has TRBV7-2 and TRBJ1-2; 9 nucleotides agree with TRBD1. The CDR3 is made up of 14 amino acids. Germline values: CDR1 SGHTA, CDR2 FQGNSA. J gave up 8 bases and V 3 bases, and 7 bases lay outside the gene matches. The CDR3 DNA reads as TGTGCCAGCAGCTTGTACAGGGGGCAAGGGGGCTACACCTTC. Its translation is CASSLYRGQGGYTF.

In nucleotides, the CDR3 is TGCGCCAGCAGTGAGTCTAGCGCCGCAGATACGCAGTATTTT. Translated: CASSESSAADTQYF. The rearrangement links TRBV10-1 to TRBJ2-3; tentative D call: TRBD2 (5 bases). Germline V gene data show CDR1 as WNHNN and CDR2 as SYGVQD (reference sequence). V was clipped by 0 bases and J by 4 bases, with 8 bases between them. The CDR3 has 14 residues.

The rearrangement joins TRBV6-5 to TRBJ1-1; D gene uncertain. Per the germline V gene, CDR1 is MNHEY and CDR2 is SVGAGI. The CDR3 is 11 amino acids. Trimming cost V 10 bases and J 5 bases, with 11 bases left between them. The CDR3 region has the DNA TGTGCCATCCTCCCAGGAACTGAAGCTTTCTTT. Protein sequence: CAILPGTEAFF.

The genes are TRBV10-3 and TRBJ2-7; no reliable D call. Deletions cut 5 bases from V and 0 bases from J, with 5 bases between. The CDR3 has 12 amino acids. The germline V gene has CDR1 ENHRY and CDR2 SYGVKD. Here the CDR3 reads CAISPSSYEQYF. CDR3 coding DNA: TGTGCCATCAGTCCGAGCTCCTACGAGCAGTACTTC.

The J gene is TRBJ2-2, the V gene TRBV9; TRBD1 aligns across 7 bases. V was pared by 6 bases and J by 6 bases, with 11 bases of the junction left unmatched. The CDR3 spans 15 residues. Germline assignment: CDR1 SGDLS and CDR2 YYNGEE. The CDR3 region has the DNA TGTGCCAGCACTAAAGGGGGCAGTTCGTCCGGGGAGCTGTTTTTT. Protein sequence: CASTKGGSSSGELFF.